Sequencing of this T cell receptor beta chain was carried out in a study of T cell responses to AZD1222 COVID-19 vaccine. About this clone itself: What it binds is not known.

Sequenced by immunoSEQ multiplex PCR; TCRdb stores in-frame clones only, minus some. The sample records about 110,000 clones, approximately 94% being singletons. Study findings and constraints: Spike-spanning, vaccine-associated CD4 TCRs were dominant at 160-218 and 743-854. Reports indicate that nearly half of spike-specific TCRs are directed at unmutated variant regions. A mostly white British donor set with more females was recruited, and clonal diversity was possibly underestimated. Two AZD1222 doses significantly raised spike-specific TCR breadth and depth over controls.

The sequenced sample was peripheral blood, obtained 28 days after the second AZD1222 dose. The receptor was derived from an adult who received the AZD1222 COVID-19 vaccine.

Here the CDR3 reads CATGASGQLILEKLFF. In DNA form, the CDR3 reads TGTGCCACCGGAGCGTCGGGGCAGCTCATCCTAGAAAAACTGTTTTTT. The V call is TRBV15, the J call TRBJ1-4, with D possibly TRBD1 on 5 matching bases. From germline, CDR1 is LNHNV and CDR2 YYDKDF (reference sequence). The CDR3 length is 16 residues. Trimming stripped 8 bases from V and 8 bases from J, with 24 bases between.